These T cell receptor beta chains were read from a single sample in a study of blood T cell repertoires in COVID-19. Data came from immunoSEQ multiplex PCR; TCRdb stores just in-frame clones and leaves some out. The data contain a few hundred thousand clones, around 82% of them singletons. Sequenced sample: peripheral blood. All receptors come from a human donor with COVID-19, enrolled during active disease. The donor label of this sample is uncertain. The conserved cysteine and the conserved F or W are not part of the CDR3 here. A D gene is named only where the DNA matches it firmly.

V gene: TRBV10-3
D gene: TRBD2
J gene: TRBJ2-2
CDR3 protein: AIKIAGANTGELF

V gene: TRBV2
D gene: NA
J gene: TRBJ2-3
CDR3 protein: ASSEGGYSTDTQY

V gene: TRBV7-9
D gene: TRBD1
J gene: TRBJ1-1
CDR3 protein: ASGTTGGTEAF

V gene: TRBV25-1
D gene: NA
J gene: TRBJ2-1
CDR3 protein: ASSESAGWGHHNEQF

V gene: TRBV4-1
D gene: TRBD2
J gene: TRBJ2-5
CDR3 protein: ASSLAGVETQY

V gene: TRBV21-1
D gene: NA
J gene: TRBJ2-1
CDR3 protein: ASSRGIPSSYNEQF

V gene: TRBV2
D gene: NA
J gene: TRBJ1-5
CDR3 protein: ASKDGGGQPQH

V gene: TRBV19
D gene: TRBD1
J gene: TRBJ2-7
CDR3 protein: ASTTGTGLVYEQY

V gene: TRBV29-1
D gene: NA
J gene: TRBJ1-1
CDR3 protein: SVDTGQMNTEAF

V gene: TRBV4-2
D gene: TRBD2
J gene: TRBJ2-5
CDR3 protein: ASSQEGTSGRGRETQY

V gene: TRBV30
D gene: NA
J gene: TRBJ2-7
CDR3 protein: AWSWRRAAEQY

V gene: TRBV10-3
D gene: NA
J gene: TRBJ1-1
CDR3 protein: AISDPQGVLTF